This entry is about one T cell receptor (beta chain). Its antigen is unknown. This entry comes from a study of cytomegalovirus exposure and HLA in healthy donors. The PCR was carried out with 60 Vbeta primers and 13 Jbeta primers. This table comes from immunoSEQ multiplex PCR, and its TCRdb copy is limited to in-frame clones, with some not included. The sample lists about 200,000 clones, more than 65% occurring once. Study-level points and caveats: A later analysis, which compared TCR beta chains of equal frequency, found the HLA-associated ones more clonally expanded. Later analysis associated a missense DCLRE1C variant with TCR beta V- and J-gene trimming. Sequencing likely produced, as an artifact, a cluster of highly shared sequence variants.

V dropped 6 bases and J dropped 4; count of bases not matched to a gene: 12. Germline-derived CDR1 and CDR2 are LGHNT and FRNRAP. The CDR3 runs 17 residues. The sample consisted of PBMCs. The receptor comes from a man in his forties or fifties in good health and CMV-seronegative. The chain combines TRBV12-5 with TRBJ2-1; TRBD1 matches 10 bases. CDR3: CASGGGETGQGYNEQFF. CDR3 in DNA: TGTGCTAGTGGAGGGGGGGAGACGGGACAGGGGTACAATGAGCAGTTCTTC.